This is a list of T cell receptor beta chains from one sample in a study of blood T cell repertoires in COVID-19. Some clones are missing from TCRdb's copy, which holds only in-frame ones; the method was immunoSEQ multiplex PCR. The table lists some 450,000 clones, approximately 88% of them singletons. The sequenced sample was peripheral blood. The source of these receptors is a woman aged 50 to 60 with COVID-19, enrolled during active disease. Both conserved end residues are part of each CDR3. D genes are given only for firm matches. Clone size is stated in some rows and not others, as once, few, many or a class when expanded.

j_call | clone_size | d_call | v_call | cdr3_nt | cdr3_aa
TRBJ1-1 | - | TRBD1 | TRBV11-2 | TGTGCCAGCAGCTGGACAGGACAGGGATTGGTCACTGAAGCTTTCTTT | CASSWTGQGLVTEAFF
TRBJ1-3 | - | - | TRBV28 | TGTGCCAGCAGCCAAATATCAGGGGTCGGAAACACCATATATTTT | CASSQISGVGNTIYF
TRBJ2-7 | - | - | TRBV5-5 | TGTGCCAGCAGCTTGGGACATCACACTCTTAGCGAGCAGTACTTC | CASSLGHHTLSEQYF
TRBJ2-7 | - | - | TRBV27 | TGTGCCAGCGAGCGCGGTTACGAGCAGTACTTC | CASERGYEQYF
TRBJ1-1 | - | - | TRBV5-6 | TGTGCCAGCAGCTTGGTACAGGTGTTAGGCGACACTGAAGCTTTCTTT | CASSLVQVLGDTEAFF
TRBJ2-5 | - | TRBD1 | TRBV6-5 | TGTGCCAGCAGCCCCGGGACAGGGTTTTGGGAGACCCAGTACTTC | CASSPGTGFWETQYF
TRBJ2-7 | - | - | TRBV11-2 | TGTGCCAGCAGCTTGAATGGGGGGAAACCTAACGAGCAGTACTTC | CASSLNGGKPNEQYF
TRBJ1-5 | - | TRBD1 | TRBV5-6 | TGTGCCAGCAGCCGTACAGGGGGCCGGCGTCAGCCCCAGCATTTT | CASSRTGGRRQPQHF
TRBJ1-1 | - | TRBD1 | TRBV19 | TGTGCCAGTAGTACCACGGGACAGGGGACTGAAGCTTTCTTT | CASSTTGQGTEAFF
TRBJ1-1 | - | TRBD1 | TRBV6-5 | TGTGCCAGCAGTTACCTAGGACAGGTGAACACTGAAGCTTTCTTT | CASSYLGQVNTEAFF
TRBJ1-5 | - | - | TRBV7-8 | TGTGCCAGCAGCCGGGACATCGGCTTTGAGGCCCAGCATTTT | CASSRDIGFEAQHF
TRBJ2-7 | - | TRBD1 | TRBV5-4 | TGTGCCAGCAGCATACCAACCGGGACAGGTTTCTACTCCTTCTCCTACGAGCAGTACTTC | CASSIPTGTGFYSFSYEQYF
TRBJ2-7 | many | TRBD1 | TRBV9 | TGTGCCAGCAGCTTCGGGACAGGGGACTACGAGCAGTACTTC | CASSFGTGDYEQYF
TRBJ1-2 | - | - | TRBV12-3/TRBV12-4 | TGTGCCAGCAGGTCGCGTCGGGGCTACACCTTC | CASRSRRGYTF
TRBJ2-1 | - | - | TRBV13 | TGTGCCAGCAGCTTAGGCCTCAGGGAAGGCTACAATGAGCAGTTCTTC | CASSLGLREGYNEQFF
TRBJ1-6 | - | TRBD1 | TRBV27 | TGTGCCAGCAGTTCGGGACAGTTAAATTCACCCCTCCACTTT | CASSSGQLNSPLHF
TRBJ1-1 | - | TRBD1 | TRBV5-1 | TGCGCCAGCAGCTTGGAGGGACAGGGTTACACTGAAGCTTTCTTT | CASSLEGQGYTEAFF
TRBJ1-1 | - | - | TRBV10-1 | TGCGCCGGATCACCACCTGGGCAGGCGAACACTGAAGCTTTCTTT | CAGSPPGQANTEAFF
TRBJ1-1 | few | TRBD1 | TRBV5-1 | TGCGCCAGCAGCGCCCTGGGACAGGGAGACACTGAAGCTTTCTTT | CASSALGQGDTEAFF
TRBJ2-1 | - | TRBD1 | TRBV30 | TGTGCCTGGAGTTCACGAGGGAGGGGACAGGGGTGGCGGGGTGAGCAGTTCTTC | CAWSSRGRGQGWRGEQFF
TRBJ2-2 | - | TRBD1 | TRBV11-2 | TGTGCCAGCAGCCCCCCTGGGACAGGGAGGCCCGGGGAGCTGTTTTTT | CASSPPGTGRPGELFF
TRBJ1-5 | once | - | TRBV29-1 | TGCAGCGTTGAAAAATCTACGGGGAATCAGCCCCAGCATTTT | CSVEKSTGNQPQHF
TRBJ2-5 | - | TRBD2 | TRBV6-6 | TGTGCCAGCAGTCCCCTCTACCCGGGACTAGCGGGGAGATTCCAAGAGACCCAGTACTTC | CASSPLYPGLAGRFQETQYF
TRBJ2-7 | - | TRBD1 | TRBV2 | TGTGCCAGCAGAGATACAGGGGGTGCCTACGAGCAGTACTTC | CASRDTGGAYEQYF
TRBJ1-4 | once | - | TRBV3-1/TRBV3-2 | TGTGCCAGCAGCCAAGATCCGGGGGGGGTACGGGAAAAACTGTTTTTT | CASSQDPGGVREKLFF
TRBJ2-5 | - | - | TRBV6-6 | TGTGCCAGCAGTCACCCGCAGACAGTGGCCATCCAAGAGACCCAGTACTTC | CASSHPQTVAIQETQYF
TRBJ1-1 | - | - | TRBV3-1/TRBV3-2 | TGTGCCAGCAGCCCTGTGGTTCGGAGGAGCCCCTTCATGAACACTGAAGCTTTCTTT | CASSPVVRRSPFMNTEAFF
TRBJ2-6 | - | TRBD2 | TRBV27 | TGTGCCAGCAAGCGAGCGGGGAGCCCTTCCTCTGGGGCCAACGTCCTGACTTTC | CASKRAGSPSSGANVLTF
TRBJ2-7 | - | TRBD2 | TRBV20-1 | TGCAGTGCTAGTACGACTAGCGGGGGTAGCGAGCAGTACTTC | CSASTTSGGSEQYF
TRBJ1-5 | - | TRBD1 | TRBV6-6 | TGTGCCAGCAGTTACTCTCAGGACAGGGGACGTCAGCCCCAGCATTTT | CASSYSQDRGRQPQHF
TRBJ1-2 | - | TRBD1 | TRBV24-1 | TGTGCCACCAGTGACCCTAAACCGGACAGGAGTATGGGTGGCTACACCTTC | CATSDPKPDRSMGGYTF
TRBJ1-1 | few | - | TRBV25-1 | TGTGCCAGCAGTGAAACTGCCAGGGGCGGTTTGACTTTCTTT | CASSETARGGLTFF
TRBJ1-3 | - | - | TRBV30 | TGTGCCTGGTCGGGGAACACCATATATTTT | CAWSGNTIYF
TRBJ2-3 | - | - | TRBV2 | TGTGCCAGCAATGGGGGCCGCGGTAATGCAGATACGCAGTATTTT | CASNGGRGNADTQYF
TRBJ2-7 | - | TRBD2 | TRBV20-1 | TGCAGTGCTAGTTTACTAGCGGGGGGTCACTACGAGCAGTACTTC | CSASLLAGGHYEQYF
TRBJ2-7 | - | TRBD1 | TRBV5-6 | TGTGCCAGCAGCTTGCCGGGACAGGGGCTCTACGAGCAGTACTTC | CASSLPGQGLYEQYF
TRBJ1-1 | few | TRBD1 | TRBV9 | TGTGCCAGCAGCGTAGGACAGGGCGAAGCTTTCTTT | CASSVGQGEAFF
TRBJ2-5 | - | TRBD2 | TRBV5-1 | TGCGCCAGCTCACTAACCGGGACTAGCGGGGGCCGACAGGAGACCCAGTACTTC | CASSLTGTSGGRQETQYF
TRBJ1-6 | - | - | TRBV9 | TGTGCCAGCAGCCCCCGGGCCCTCGGGGATTCACCCCTCCACTTT | CASSPRALGDSPLHF